What follows are 17 T cell receptor beta chains derived from one specimen sequenced in a study of siplizumab effects on memory and regulatory T cells. TCRdb keeps only in-frame clones here, not all; method: immunoSEQ multiplex PCR. The sample has over 70,000 clones, about 87% seen once. Source material: CD4+ T cells sorted from blood. All receptors come from a human donor in good health.

This sequence joins TRBV7-9 and TRBJ2-1; D gene ambiguous. The CDR3 covers 13 residues. V was clipped by 2 bases and J by 7 bases, with 9 bases between them. CDR1 is SEHNR, CDR2 FQNEAQ, per germline (reference sequence). The CDR3 reads CASSLRRLNEQFF. The CDR3 DNA reads as TGTGCCAGCAGCTTAAGGCGTCTGAATGAGCAGTTCTTC.

In DNA form, the CDR3 reads TGTGCCAGCAGTTACGGACCGGGTAGCACAGATACGCAGTATTTT. This sequence encodes CASSYGPGSTDTQYF. The rearrangement joins TRBV6-5 to TRBJ2-3; D call uncertain. The CDR3 spans 15 residues. Germline-derived CDR1 and CDR2 are MNHEY and SVGAGI. V was pared by 2 bases and J by 0 bases, with 9 bases between.

The chain links TRBV9 to TRBJ2-7; tentative D call: TRBD1 (5 bases). Germline V gene lookup returns CDR1 SGDLS and CDR2 YYNGEE. The CDR3 runs to 15 residues. Trimming stripped 0 bases from V and 10 bases from J, with 20 bases between. DNA for the CDR3: TGTGCCAGCAGCGTAGGGGGCGACAGAGGCTCCTTCCAGTACTTC. It is translated as CASSVGGDRGSFQYF.

This chain joins TRBV19 and TRBJ2-2, with TRBD2 matching over 16 bases. Per the germline V gene, CDR1 is LNHDA and CDR2 is SQIVND (reference sequence). V lost 5 bases and J lost 6; bases outside the gene matches: 9. The length of the CDR3 is 18 residues. The CDR3 nucleotides read TGTGCCAGTAGTGTCCCGGGACTAGCGGGAGGGAGCCCCGGGGAGCTGTTTTTT. Its protein product is CASSVPGLAGGSPGELFF. Based on the CDR3 plus reference TRBV19 and TRBJ2-2, the full variable domain is DGGITQSPKYLFRKEGQNVTLSCEQNLNHDAMYWYRQDPGQGLRLIYYSQIVNDFQKGDIAEGYSVSREKKESFPLTVTSAQKNPTAFYLCASSVPGLAGGSPGELFFGEGSRLTVL.

V usage is TRBV18 and J usage is TRBJ2-1, with 7 bases matching TRBD1. J gave up 3 bases and V 6 bases, and 5 bases lay outside the gene matches. The CDR3 is 14 amino acids. Germline V gene data show CDR1 as KGHSH and CDR2 as LQKENI. CDR3 loop: CASSPGTDYNEQFF. The CDR3 region has the DNA TGTGCCAGCTCGCCCGGGACAGACTACAATGAGCAGTTCTTC. Combining the CDR3 with reference TRBV18 and TRBJ2-1 gives the whole variable domain NAGVMQNPRHLVRRRGQEARLRCSPMKGHSHVYWYRQLPEEGLKFMVYLQKENIIDESGMPKERFSAEFPKEGPSILRIQQVVRGDSAAYFCASSPGTDYNEQFFGPGTRLTVL.

The CDR3 is CASSLQGGQGASYGYTF. The CDR3 nucleotides are TGCGCCAGCAGCTTGCAAGGGGGACAGGGGGCGAGTTATGGCTACACCTTC. V and J are TRBV5-1 and TRBJ1-2; 12 bases are a match to TRBD1. J lost 5 bases, V lost 1 base, and 9 bases had no gene match. CDR3 length: 17 residues. Germline lookup yields CDR1 SGHRS and CDR2 YFSETQ.

The sample holds one count of this clone. The rearrangement uses TRBV9 and TRBJ2-7; 10 positions agree with TRBD2. V was pared by 2 bases and J by 2 bases, with 4 bases of the junction left unmatched. This CDR3 contains 15 residues. Germline V gene data show CDR1 as SGDLS and CDR2 as YYNGEE. CDR3 region: CASSVSGRATYEQYF. CDR3 bases: TGTGCCAGCAGCGTCAGCGGGAGGGCCACCTACGAGCAGTACTTC.

This chain links TRBV5-1 with TRBJ2-1, with D possibly being TRBD1 or TRBD2 (5 bases each). The CDR3 loop spans 14 amino acids. V was shortened by 4 bases and J by 0 bases, with 8 bases between the two germline ends. CDR1 and CDR2 from the germline V gene are SGHRS and YFSETQ. CDR3 coding DNA: TGCGCCAGCAGCGCAGGGAGCTCCTACAATGAGCAGTTCTTC. It yields the protein CASSAGSSYNEQFF. Variable domain in full (rest from reference TRBV5-1 and TRBJ2-1): KAGVTQTPRYLIKTRGQQVTLSCSPISGHRSVSWYQQTPGQGLQFLFEYFSETQRNKGNFPGRFSGRQFSNSRSEMNVSTLELGDSALYLCASSAGSSYNEQFFGPGTRLTVL.

The chain uses TRBV6-5 and TRBJ2-7; 8 bases are shared with TRBD2. Per the germline V gene, CDR1 is MNHEY and CDR2 is SVGAGI. The CDR3 runs to 14 residues. V dropped 2 bases and J dropped 4; count of bases not matched to a gene: 4. The CDR3: CASSYSGSGYEQYF. As DNA, the CDR3 is TGTGCCAGCAGTTACAGCGGGAGTGGTTACGAGCAGTACTTC.

A few counts support this clone. V and J are TRBV30 and TRBJ1-2; D remains ambiguous. The V gene lost 4 bases and the J gene lost 4 bases, with 10 bases spanning the gap. There are 12 residues in the CDR3. Germline V lookup: CDR1 GTSNPN, CDR2 SVGIG (reference sequence). The DNA for the CDR3 is TGTGCCTGGAACTCCCCGAGCTATGGCTACACCTTC. Its translation: CAWNSPSYGYTF. Filled out from reference TRBV30 and TRBJ1-2, the complete variable domain reads SQTIHQWPATLVQPVGSPLSLECTVEGTSNPNLYWYRQAAGRGLQLLFYSVGIGQISSEVPQNLSASRPQDRQFILSSKKLLLSDSGFYLCAWNSPSYGYTFGSGTRLTVV.

The chain combines TRBV30 with TRBJ1-5; D perhaps matches TRBD1 (5 bases). V dropped 1 base and J dropped 4 bases, with 8 bases sitting between them. Germline lookup yields CDR1 GTSNPN and CDR2 SVGIG (reference sequence). The CDR3 is made up of 13 amino acids. The CDR3 reads CAWSGGENQPQHF. The CDR3 nucleotides read TGTGCCTGGAGTGGGGGGGAGAATCAGCCCCAGCATTTT.

V and J are TRBV19 and TRBJ1-5; 9 bases agree with TRBD1. The CDR3 contains 15 residues. With V trimmed by 5 bases and J by 4 bases, 6 bases remained unmatched. Germline V gives CDR1 LNHDA, CDR2 SQIVND (reference sequence). This CDR3 reads CASSAGTGTNQPQHF. CDR3 DNA: TGTGCCAGTAGTGCCGGGACAGGGACTAATCAGCCCCAGCATTTT.

The chain joins TRBV4-3 to TRBJ2-7; the D is unclear. The CDR3 runs to 14 residues. Per germline, CDR1 LGHNA and CDR2 YSLEER. Trimming stripped 0 bases from V and 2 bases from J, with 8 bases between. CDR3 region: CASSQDIQAYEQYF. The DNA for the CDR3 is TGCGCCAGCAGCCAAGATATACAAGCCTACGAGCAGTACTTC.

This chain links TRBV7-2 with TRBJ2-1, with 10 positions matching TRBD2. The CDR3 length is 17 residues. The V gene end was trimmed by 1 base and the J gene end by 8 bases; junction bases not matched to a gene: 11. CDR1 is SGHTA, CDR2 FQGNSA, per germline. CDR3 amino acids: CASSLGSSGGLRDEQFF. CDR3 DNA sequence: TGTGCCAGCAGCTTAGGATCTAGCGGGGGTCTTCGGGATGAGCAGTTCTTC. The variable domain in full, with the rest retrieved from reference TRBV7-2 and TRBJ2-1, is GAGVSQSPSNKVTEKGKDVELRCDPISGHTALYWYRQSLGQGLEFLIYFQGNSAPDKSGLPSDRFSAERTGGSVSTLTIQRTQQEDSAVYLCASSLGSSGGLRDEQFFGPGTRLTVL.

This chain links TRBV2 with TRBJ2-5, with a possible D match to TRBD2 (5 bases). Germline V gene lookup returns CDR1 SNHLY and CDR2 FYNNEI. V was pared by 3 bases and J by 7 bases, with 15 bases between. This CDR3 region has 14 residues. CDR3 loop: CASSERPSRGTQYF. The CDR3 bases are TGTGCCAGCAGTGAGAGGCCCAGCCGGGGGACCCAGTACTTC.

This sequence joins TRBV5-1 and TRBJ1-2; D is unclear. The CDR3 is 13 residues long. The ends were cut back, 3 bases at V and 2 bases at J, with 8 bases in the middle. Germline V CDR1 and CDR2: SGHRS, YFSETQ. In nucleotides, the CDR3 is TGCGCCAGCAGCTCAGAAGCCAACTATGGCTACACCTTC. It encodes CASSSEANYGYTF.

This sequence joins TRBV4-1 and TRBJ1-1, with a tentative D call TRBD1 (5 bases). CDR3 length: 15 residues. Germline V gene lookup returns CDR1 MGHRA and CDR2 YSYEKL. Trimming cost V 1 base and J 1 base, with 10 bases left between them. This CDR3 is CASSQADTRNTEAFF. CDR3 nucleotide sequence: TGCGCCAGCAGCCAAGCGGACACCAGGAACACTGAAGCTTTCTTT.